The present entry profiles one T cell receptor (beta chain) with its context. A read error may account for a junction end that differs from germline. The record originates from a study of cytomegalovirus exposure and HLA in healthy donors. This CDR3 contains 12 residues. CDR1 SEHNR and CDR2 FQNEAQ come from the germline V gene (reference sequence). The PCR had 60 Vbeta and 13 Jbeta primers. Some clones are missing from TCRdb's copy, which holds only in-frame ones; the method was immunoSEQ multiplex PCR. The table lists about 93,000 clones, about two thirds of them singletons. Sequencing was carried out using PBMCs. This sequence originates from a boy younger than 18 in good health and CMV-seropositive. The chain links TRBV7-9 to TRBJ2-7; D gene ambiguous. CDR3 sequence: CSSSRGGDGCDF. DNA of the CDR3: TGTTCCAGCAGTCGAGGTGGAGACGGATGCGACTTC. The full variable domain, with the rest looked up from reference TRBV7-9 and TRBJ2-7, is DTGVSQNPRHKITKRGQNVTFRCDPISEHNRLYWYRQTLGQGPEFLTYFQNEAQLEKSRLLSDRFSAERPKGSFSTLEIQRTEQGDSAMYLCSSSRGGDGCDFGPGTRLTVT.